The source of this T cell receptor (beta chain) is a study of shared clonotypes between healthy human individuals. The data were produced by immunoSEQ multiplex PCR, yet TCRdb's version contains in-frame clones alone and is incomplete. The profile shows fewer than 1.6 million clones, about 98.5% of them singletons. After removal of 1 base from V and 8 bases from J, the junction contained 12 bases not matched to a gene. Germline V gene data show CDR1 as MDHEN and CDR2 as SYDVKM. The CDR3 is made up of 16 amino acids. Sequencing used naive CD4+ T cells sorted from blood. Documented subset: CD45RA+ positively selected. This clonotype was obtained from a man aged 30-40 years in good health. This chain connects TRBV28 to TRBJ1-2; TRBD1 agrees at 8 bases. CDR3 DNA: TGTGCCAGCAGTTTATTAGGTCCCAGGGGGCCTAGAGGCTACACCTTC. Protein product: CASSLLGPRGPRGYTF.